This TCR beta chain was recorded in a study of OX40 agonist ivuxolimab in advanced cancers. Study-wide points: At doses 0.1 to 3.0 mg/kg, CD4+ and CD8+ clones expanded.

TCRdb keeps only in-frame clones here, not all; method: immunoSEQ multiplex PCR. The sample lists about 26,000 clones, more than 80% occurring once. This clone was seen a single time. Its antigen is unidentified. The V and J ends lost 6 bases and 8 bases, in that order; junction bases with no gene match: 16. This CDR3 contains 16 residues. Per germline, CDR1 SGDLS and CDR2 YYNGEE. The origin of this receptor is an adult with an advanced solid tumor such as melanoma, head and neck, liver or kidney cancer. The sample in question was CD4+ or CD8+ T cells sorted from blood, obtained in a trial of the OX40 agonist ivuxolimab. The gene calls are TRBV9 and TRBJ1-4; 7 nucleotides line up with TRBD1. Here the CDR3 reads CASTPTGEDIGEKLFF. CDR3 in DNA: TGTGCCAGCACCCCCACAGGGGAGGATATCGGAGAAAAACTGTTTTTT.